This entry is about one T cell receptor (beta chain). Which antigen it targets is not known. Base-call qualities are not available, and no considerably larger clone is one nucleotide away. Per the publication, the treatment or condition label means: allogeneic hematopoietic cell transplantation with graft depleted of TCRalphabeta T cells and CD19 B cells. The children who served as transplant recipients had been given grafts of TCRalphabeta/CD19-depleted allogeneic hematopoietic cells. Ends trimmed: V by 4 bases, J by 1 base; bases unmatched to a gene: 11. From the cysteine up to the phenylalanine, the CDR3 has a length of 17 residues. Only the CDR3 DNA stays, 51 bases, in frame from base 1. The germline V gene sets CDR1 to SQVTM and CDR2 to ANQGSEA. The data stem from a study of T-cell reconstitution after alpha-beta-depleted transplantation in children (dated by TCRdb to 2016 to 2017). In terms of the full investigation: Using TCR repertoire profiling, the study quantitatively followed how T-cell immune reconstitution unfolded in children after TCRalphabeta/CD19-depleted allogeneic hematopoietic cell transplantation.

Library preparation was by PCR. This sample was sequenced with an Illumina HiSeq 2500. To normalize quantification of the TCRbeta repertoire, the TCR libraries were built with molecular barcoding that relied on unique molecular identifiers. TCRdb reran the public reads through fastp at Q25 and MiXCR, keeping productive beta chains. Each record represents a unique CDR3 protein, reported with the most common genes and DNA among its rows. This sample gives tens of thousands of distinct CDR3 sequences in total; roughly 18% of them show up just once. The ten top clones hold 50% to 65% of the sample. The investigation overall reported the following: In some patients, high TCRbeta diversity at day 60 was attributed to recipient T cells and intrathymic progenitors that had survived conditioning. The apparently early alphabetaT-cell count recovery about two months after transplant was reportedly dependent on only several hundred rapidly expanded clones derived from non-depleted graft cells. Over the following months the frequencies of hyperexpanded clones went down, and after one year T-cell counts and TCRbeta diversity were mostly credited to newly produced T cells.

The sequence came from a male patient aged 2-15 years who had a stem cell transplant for acute lymphoblastic leukemia, so the T cells may come from the graft donor. Sequences were derived from PBMCs, mostly from graft donor cells, sampled 360 days after TCRalphabeta/CD19-depleted stem cell transplant. The chain uses TRBV29-1 and TRBJ2-1, and 9 junction bases match TRBD1. The nucleotide sequence reads as follows: TGCAGCGTTGTCCCATATCTGGGACAGGGTTCCTACAATGAGCAGTTCTTC. This sequence encodes CSVVPYLGQGSYNEQFF.